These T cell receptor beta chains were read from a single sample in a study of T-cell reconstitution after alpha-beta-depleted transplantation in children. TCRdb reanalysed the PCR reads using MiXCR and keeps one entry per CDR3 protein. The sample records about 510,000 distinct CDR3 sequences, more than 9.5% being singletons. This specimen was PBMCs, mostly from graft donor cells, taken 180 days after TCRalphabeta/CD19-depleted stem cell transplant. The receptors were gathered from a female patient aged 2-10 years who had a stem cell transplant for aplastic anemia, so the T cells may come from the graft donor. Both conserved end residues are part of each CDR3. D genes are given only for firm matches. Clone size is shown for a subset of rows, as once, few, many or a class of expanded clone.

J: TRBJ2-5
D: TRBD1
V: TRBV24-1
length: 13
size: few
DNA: TGTGCCACCGGGGGTGACAGGGCTAGGACCCAGTACTTC
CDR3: CATGGDRARTQYF

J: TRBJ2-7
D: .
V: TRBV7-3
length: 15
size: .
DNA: TGTGCCAGCAGCTTAAAGGCGGCAGGGGCTCGGGAGCAGTACTTC
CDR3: CASSLKAAGAREQYF

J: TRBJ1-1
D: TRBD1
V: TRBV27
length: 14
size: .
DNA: TGTGCCAGCAGTCCCAGGGGGGGGTACACTGAAGCTTTCTTT
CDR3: CASSPRGGYTEAFF

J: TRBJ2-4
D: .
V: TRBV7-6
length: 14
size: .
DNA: TGTGCCAGCAGCCCATCGACAGGCACAAACATTCAGTACTTC
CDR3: CASSPSTGTNIQYF

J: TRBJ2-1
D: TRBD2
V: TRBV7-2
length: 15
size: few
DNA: TGTGCCAGCACCGAGTTCCCGGGACTAGCGGGAGAGCAGTTCTTC
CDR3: CASTEFPGLAGEQFF

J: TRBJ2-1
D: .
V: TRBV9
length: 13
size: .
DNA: TGTGCCAGCAGCGTAGAGTATATCAATGAGCAGTTCTTC
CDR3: CASSVEYINEQFF

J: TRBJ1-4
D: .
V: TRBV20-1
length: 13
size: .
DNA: TGCAGTGCTGGCGGCAGGTGGAATGAAAAACTGTTTTTT
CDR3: CSAGGRWNEKLFF

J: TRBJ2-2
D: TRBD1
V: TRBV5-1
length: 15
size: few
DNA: TGCGCCAGCAGCTTGCTGGACAGGTACACCGGGGAGCTGTTTTTT
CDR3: CASSLLDRYTGELFF

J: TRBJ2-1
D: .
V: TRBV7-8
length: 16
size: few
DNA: TGTGCCAGCAGCCTCCCTCGGCGTGAAACTTACAATGAGCAGTTCTTC
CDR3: CASSLPRRETYNEQFF

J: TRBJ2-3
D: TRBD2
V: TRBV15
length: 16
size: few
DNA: TGTGCCACCAGCAGTCCGGGAGGGCCCGTTAGTGATACGCAGTATTTT
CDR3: CATSSPGGPVSDTQYF

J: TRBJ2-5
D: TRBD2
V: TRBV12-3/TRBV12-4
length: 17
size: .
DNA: TGTGCCAGCAGTTCCGGGACTAGCGGGAGGCCCCAAGAGACCCAGTACTTC
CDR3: CASSSGTSGRPQETQYF

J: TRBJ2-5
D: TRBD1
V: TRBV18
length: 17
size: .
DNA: TGTGCCAGCTCACCATACGACAGGGGGAGAGGACAAGAGACCCAGTACTTC
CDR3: CASSPYDRGRGQETQYF

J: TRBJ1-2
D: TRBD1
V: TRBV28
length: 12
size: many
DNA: TGTGCCAGCAGCGACAGGGGGAATGGCTACACCTTC
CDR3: CASSDRGNGYTF

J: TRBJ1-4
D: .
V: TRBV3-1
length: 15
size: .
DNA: TGTGCCAGCAGCCTCAGAGGGGAGGCAGGCGAAAAACTGTTTTTT
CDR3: CASSLRGEAGEKLFF

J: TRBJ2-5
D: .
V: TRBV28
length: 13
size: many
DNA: TGTGCCAGCAGTTTATACGCAGGGAAGGGAACCCTCTTC
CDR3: CASSLYAGKGTLF

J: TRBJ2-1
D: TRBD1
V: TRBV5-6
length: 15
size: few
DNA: TGTGCCAGCAGCTTGAAGGGGACAGGGGGTAATGAGCAGTTCTTC
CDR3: CASSLKGTGGNEQFF

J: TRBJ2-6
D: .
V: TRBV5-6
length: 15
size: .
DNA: TGTGCCATGAGCCCCCCGCGGTCTGGGGCCAACGTCCTGACTTTC
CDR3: CAMSPPRSGANVLTF

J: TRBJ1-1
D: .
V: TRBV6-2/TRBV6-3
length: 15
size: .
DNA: TGTGCCAGCAGCCCCAGCCGGACAGTCCACACTGAAGCTTTCTTT
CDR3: CASSPSRTVHTEAFF

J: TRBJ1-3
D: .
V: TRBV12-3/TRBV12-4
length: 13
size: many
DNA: TGTGCCAGCAGTTTATCGGGTCGCACAGCCATATATTTT
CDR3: CASSLSGRTAIYF

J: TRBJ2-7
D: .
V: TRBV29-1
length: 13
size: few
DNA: TGCAGCGTTGACGGGAGTAGTTCCTACGAGCAGTACTTC
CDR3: CSVDGSSSYEQYF

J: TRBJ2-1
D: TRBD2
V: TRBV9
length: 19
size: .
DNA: TGTGCCAGCAGCGTAGGAGGTCCTAGCGGGAGATGGTCCTACAATGAGCAGTTCTTC
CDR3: CASSVGGPSGRWSYNEQFF

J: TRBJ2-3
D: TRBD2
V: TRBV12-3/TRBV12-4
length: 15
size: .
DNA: TGTGCCAGCAGTCACCCCGGACTAGATTTGGCTACGCAGTATTTT
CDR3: CASSHPGLDLATQYF